The clone carrying this T cell receptor (beta chain) was found a few times. J lost 3 bases, V lost 6 bases, and 5 bases had no gene match. The germline CDR1 and CDR2 sequences are SQVTM and ANQGSEA. This CDR3 region has 13 residues. This sample is drawn from a study of blood T cell repertoires in COVID-19. Study details: From the United States, Italy and Spain came samples of acute and convalescent COVID-19. T cells, B-cell-depleted T cells, or PBMCs provided the cDNA or gDNA that served as material.

Authors' data handling: Reference gene primers were amplified, and this amplification served to estimate nucleated cell counts. The data were produced by immunoSEQ multiplex PCR, yet TCRdb's version contains in-frame clones alone and is incomplete. V, J and clone size reflect that table, while D and trimming were determined from the DNA. The sample contains around 170,000 clones, about 83% of which appear only once. This chain links TRBV29-1 with TRBJ2-7, with 10 bases lining up with TRBD2. The sequence was collected from a man in his sixties or seventies who had recovered from COVID-19. The sequenced sample was peripheral blood. CDR3 residues: CSVLLAGRYEQYF. Here the CDR3 DNA reads TGCAGCGTACTACTAGCGGGACGCTACGAGCAGTACTTC.